This T cell receptor beta chain is from a study of shared clonotypes between healthy human individuals. Genomic DNA of each subset was evenly split across several immunoSEQ plates. Produced via immunoSEQ multiplex PCR; TCRdb's table is partial and in-frame only. The sample includes some 2.1 million clones, just over 90% of them seen just once. V lost 0 bases to trimming and J lost 6 bases, with 17 bases between them. The CDR3 is 16 amino acids. Germline loops: CDR1 LGHNA, CDR2 YNFKEQ. CD8 cells regarded as naive lacked CD45RO, were positively chosen for CCR7, and omitted terminally differentiated effector memory CD45RA+ cells. Adult Caucasians living in Nashville, Tennessee made up all of the donors.

The sequence derives from a man younger than 35 in good health. Some clones in this sample may be carry-over from other donors' samples. The specimen sequenced was naive CD8+ T cells from PBMCs. The chain is built from TRBV4-2 and TRBJ1-2; D is possibly TRBD1 (5 bases). The CDR3 loop is CASSQDSHPGLDGYTF. The CDR3 coding sequence is TGTGCCAGCAGCCAAGATTCCCACCCAGGGTTGGATGGCTACACCTTC.